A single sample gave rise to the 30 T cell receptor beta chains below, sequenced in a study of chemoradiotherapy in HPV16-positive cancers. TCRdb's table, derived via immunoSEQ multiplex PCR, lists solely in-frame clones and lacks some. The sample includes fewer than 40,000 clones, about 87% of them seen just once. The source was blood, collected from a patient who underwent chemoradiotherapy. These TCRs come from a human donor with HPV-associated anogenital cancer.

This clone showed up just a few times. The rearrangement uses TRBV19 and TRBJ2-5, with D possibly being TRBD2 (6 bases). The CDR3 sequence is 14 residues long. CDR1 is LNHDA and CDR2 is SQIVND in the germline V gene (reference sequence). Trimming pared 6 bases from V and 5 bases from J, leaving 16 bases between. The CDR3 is CASSTGVGGETQYF. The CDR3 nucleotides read TGTGCCAGTAGCACGGGGGTTGGGGGGGAGACCCAGTACTTC.

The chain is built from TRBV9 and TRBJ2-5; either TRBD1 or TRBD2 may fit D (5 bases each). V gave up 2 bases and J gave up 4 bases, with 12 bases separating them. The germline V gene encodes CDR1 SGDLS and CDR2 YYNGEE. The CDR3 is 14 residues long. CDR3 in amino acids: CASSVGTIRETQYF. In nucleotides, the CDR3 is TGTGCCAGCAGCGTCGGGACCATCCGAGAGACCCAGTACTTC.

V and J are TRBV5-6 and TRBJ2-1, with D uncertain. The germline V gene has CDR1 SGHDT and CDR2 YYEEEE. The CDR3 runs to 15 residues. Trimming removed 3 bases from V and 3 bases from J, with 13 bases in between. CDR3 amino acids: CASSSGATVYNEQFF. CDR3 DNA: TGTGCCAGCAGCTCTGGTGCCACCGTCTACAATGAGCAGTTCTTC.

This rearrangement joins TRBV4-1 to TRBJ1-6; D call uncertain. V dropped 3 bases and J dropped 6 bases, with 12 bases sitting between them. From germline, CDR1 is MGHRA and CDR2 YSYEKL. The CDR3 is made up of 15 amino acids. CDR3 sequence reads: CASSQGSLLNSPLHF. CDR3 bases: TGCGCCAGCAGCCAGGGATCGCTACTTAATTCACCCCTCCACTTT.

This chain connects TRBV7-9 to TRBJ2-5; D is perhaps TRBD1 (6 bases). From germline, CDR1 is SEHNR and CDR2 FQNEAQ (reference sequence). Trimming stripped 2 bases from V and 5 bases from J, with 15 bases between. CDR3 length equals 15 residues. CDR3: CASSLRGRGWETQYF. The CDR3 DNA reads TGTGCCAGCAGCTTACGAGGCAGGGGATGGGAGACCCAGTACTTC.

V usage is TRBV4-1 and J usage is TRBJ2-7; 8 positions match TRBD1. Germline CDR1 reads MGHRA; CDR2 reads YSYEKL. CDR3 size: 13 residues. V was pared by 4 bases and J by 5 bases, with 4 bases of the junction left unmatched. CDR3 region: CASSRTGFDEQYF. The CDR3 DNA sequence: TGCGCCAGCAGCCGGACAGGGTTTGACGAGCAGTACTTC.

In DNA form, the CDR3 reads TGTGCCAGCAGCTTCACAGGGAGGGACACTGAAGCTTTCTTT. It translates to CASSFTGRDTEAFF. This chain uses TRBV11-2 with TRBJ1-1; D possibly corresponds to TRBD1 (6 bases). CDR1 and CDR2 (germline): SGHAT, FQNNGV. This CDR3 contains 14 residues. Between the trimmed V and J ends, which lost 3 bases and 3 bases, there was a span of 11 bases.

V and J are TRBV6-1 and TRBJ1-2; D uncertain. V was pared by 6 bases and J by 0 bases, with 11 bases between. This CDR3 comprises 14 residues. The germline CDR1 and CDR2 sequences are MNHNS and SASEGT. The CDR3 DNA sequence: TGTGCCAGCAGCGGGGTATCGACTAACTATGGCTACACCTTC. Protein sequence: CASSGVSTNYGYTF.

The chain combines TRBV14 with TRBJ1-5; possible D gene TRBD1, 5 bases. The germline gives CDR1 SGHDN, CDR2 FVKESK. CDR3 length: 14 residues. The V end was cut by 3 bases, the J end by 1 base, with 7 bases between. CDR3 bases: TGTGCCAGCAGCCAGGGGGGGAGCAATCAGCCCCAGCATTTT. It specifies CASSQGGSNQPQHF.

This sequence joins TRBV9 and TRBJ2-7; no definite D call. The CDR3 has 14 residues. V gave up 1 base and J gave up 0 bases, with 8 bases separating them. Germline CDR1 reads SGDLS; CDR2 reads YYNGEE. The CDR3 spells CASSVTAASYEQYF. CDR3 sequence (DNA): TGTGCCAGCAGCGTAACTGCGGCCTCCTACGAGCAGTACTTC.

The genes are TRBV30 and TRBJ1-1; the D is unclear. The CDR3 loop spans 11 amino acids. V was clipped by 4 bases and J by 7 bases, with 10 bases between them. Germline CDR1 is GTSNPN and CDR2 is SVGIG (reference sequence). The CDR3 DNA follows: TGTGCCTGGAAGGGTCCCCTTGAAGCTTTCTTT. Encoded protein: CAWKGPLEAFF.

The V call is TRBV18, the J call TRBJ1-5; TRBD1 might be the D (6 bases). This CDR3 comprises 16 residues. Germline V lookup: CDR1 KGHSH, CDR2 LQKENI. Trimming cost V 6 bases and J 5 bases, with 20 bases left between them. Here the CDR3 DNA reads TGTGCCAGCTCCCGTACACATACAGGGATGGATCAGCCCCAGCATTTT. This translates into CASSRTHTGMDQPQHF.

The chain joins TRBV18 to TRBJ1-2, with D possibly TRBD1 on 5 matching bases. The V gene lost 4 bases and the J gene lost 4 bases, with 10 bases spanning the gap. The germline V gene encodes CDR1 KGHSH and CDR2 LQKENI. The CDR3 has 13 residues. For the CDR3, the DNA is TGTGCCAGCTCACTCTGGGACGGCTATGGCTACACCTTC. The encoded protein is CASSLWDGYGYTF.

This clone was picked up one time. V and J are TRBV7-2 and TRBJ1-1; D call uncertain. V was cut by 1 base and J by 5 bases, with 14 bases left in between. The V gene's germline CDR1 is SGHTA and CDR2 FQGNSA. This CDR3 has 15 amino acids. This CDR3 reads CASSLEGGGWTEAFF. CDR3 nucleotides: TGTGCCAGCAGCTTAGAAGGTGGCGGTTGGACTGAAGCTTTCTTT.

The CDR3 spells CASSLSINRGNQPQHF. CDR3 sequence (DNA): TGTGCCAGCAGCCTCTCTATTAACAGGGGGAATCAGCCCCAGCATTTT. The V call is TRBV5-5, the J call TRBJ1-5; 8 bases line up with TRBD1. CDR1 SGHKS and CDR2 YYEKEE come from the germline V gene (reference sequence). The trim removed 4 bases at V and 4 bases at J, leaving 10 bases unmatched. The CDR3 is made up of 16 amino acids. Full variable domain (outside the CDR3, taken from reference TRBV5-5 and TRBJ1-5): DAGVTQSPTHLIKTRGQQVTLRCSPISGHKSVSWYQQVLGQGPQFIFQYYEKEERGRGNFPDRFSARQFPNYSSELNVNALLLGDSALYLCASSLSINRGNQPQHFGDGTRLSIL.

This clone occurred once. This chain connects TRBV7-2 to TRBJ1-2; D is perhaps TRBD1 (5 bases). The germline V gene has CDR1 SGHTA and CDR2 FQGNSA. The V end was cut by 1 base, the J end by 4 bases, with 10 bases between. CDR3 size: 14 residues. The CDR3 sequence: CASSLVGVPYGYTF. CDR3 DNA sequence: TGTGCCAGCAGCTTAGTGGGGGTCCCCTATGGCTACACCTTC. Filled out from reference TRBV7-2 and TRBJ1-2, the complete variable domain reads GAGVSQSPSNKVTEKGKDVELRCDPISGHTALYWYRQSLGQGLEFLIYFQGNSAPDKSGLPSDRFSAERTGGSVSTLTIQRTQQEDSAVYLCASSLVGVPYGYTFGSGTRLTVV.

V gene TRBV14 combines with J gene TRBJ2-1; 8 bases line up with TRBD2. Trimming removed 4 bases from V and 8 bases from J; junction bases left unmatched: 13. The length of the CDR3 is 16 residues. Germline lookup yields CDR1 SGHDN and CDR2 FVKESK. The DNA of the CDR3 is TGTGCCAGCAGCCTCGGGACTAGGGGTCGTGGGGATGAGCAGTTCTTC. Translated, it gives CASSLGTRGRGDEQFF.

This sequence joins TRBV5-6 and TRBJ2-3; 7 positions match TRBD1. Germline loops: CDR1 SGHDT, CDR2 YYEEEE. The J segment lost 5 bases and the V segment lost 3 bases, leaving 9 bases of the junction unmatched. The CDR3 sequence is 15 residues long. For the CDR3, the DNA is TGTGCCAGCAGCTCCGAAGGGGGCGCGGGAGATACGCAGTATTTT. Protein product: CASSSEGGAGDTQYF.

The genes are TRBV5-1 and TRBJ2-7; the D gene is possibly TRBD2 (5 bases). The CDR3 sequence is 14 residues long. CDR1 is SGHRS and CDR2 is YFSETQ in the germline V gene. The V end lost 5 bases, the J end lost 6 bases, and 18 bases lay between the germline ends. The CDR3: CASRNSGIAGEQYF. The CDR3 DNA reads TGCGCCAGCAGGAATTCGGGGATTGCTGGCGAGCAGTACTTC.

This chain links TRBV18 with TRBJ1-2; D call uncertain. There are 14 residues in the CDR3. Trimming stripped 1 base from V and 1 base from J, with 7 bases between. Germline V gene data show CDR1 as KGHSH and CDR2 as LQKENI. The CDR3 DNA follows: TGTGCCAGCTCACCACAAGGCGATAACTATGGCTACACCTTC. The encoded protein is CASSPQGDNYGYTF.

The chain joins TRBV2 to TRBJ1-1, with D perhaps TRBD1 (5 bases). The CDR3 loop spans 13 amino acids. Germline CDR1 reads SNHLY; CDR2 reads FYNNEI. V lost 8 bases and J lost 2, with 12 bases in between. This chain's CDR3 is CASQGVINTEAFF. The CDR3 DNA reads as TGTGCCAGCCAAGGGGTAATCAACACTGAAGCTTTCTTT.

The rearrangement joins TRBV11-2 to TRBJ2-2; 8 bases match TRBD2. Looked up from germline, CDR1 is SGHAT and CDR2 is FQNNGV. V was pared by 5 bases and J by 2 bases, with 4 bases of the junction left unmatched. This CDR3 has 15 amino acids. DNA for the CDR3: TGTGCCAGCAGCCGAACTAGCGGAAACACCGGGGAGCTGTTTTTT. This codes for CASSRTSGNTGELFF.

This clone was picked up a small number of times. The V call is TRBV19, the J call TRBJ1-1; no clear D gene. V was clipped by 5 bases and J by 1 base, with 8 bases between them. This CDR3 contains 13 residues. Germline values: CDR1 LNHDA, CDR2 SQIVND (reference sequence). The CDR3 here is CASSRTGNTEAFF. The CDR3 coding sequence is TGTGCCAGTAGTCGGACGGGGAACACTGAAGCTTTCTTT.

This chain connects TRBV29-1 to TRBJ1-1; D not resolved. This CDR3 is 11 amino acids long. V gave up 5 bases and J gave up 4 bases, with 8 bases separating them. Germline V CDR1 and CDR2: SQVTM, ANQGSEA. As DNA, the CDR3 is TGCAGCGTTCCCTGGGGCACTGAAGCTTTCTTT. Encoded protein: CSVPWGTEAFF.

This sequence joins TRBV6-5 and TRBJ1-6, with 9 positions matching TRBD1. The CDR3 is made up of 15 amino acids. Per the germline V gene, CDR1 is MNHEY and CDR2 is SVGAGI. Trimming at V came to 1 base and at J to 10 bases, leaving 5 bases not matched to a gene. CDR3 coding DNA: TGTGCCAGCAGTTACTATCGGACAGGGGAGTCACCCCTCCACTTT. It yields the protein CASSYYRTGESPLHF.

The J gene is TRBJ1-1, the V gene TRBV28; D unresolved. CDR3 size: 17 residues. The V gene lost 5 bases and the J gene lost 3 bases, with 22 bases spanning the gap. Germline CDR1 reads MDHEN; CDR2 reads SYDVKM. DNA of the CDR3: TGTGCCAGCAGTCCTTACGTGGGATCACGGAGGGACACTGAAGCTTTCTTT. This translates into CASSPYVGSRRDTEAFF.

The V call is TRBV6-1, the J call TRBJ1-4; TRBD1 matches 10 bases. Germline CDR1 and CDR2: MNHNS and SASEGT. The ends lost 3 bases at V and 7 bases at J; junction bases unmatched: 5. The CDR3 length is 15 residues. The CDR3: CASSDEDRGSEKLFF. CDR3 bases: TGTGCCAGCAGTGATGAGGACAGGGGGAGTGAAAAACTGTTTTTT.

This chain's CDR3 is CASSWTGDYEQYF. For the CDR3, the DNA is TGTGCCAGCAGCTGGACAGGGGACTACGAGCAGTACTTC. The chain couples TRBV11-1 to TRBJ2-7; 9 bases align to TRBD1. V gave up 4 bases and J gave up 3 bases; unmatched junction bases: 1. The CDR3 covers 13 residues. Germline values: CDR1 SGHAT, CDR2 FQDESV (reference sequence). The full variable domain, with the rest looked up from reference TRBV11-1 and TRBJ2-7, is EAEVAQSPRYKITEKSQAVAFWCDPISGHATLYWYRQILGQGPELLVQFQDESVVDDSQLPKDRFSAERLKGVDSTLKIQPAELGDSAMYLCASSWTGDYEQYFGPGTRLTVT.

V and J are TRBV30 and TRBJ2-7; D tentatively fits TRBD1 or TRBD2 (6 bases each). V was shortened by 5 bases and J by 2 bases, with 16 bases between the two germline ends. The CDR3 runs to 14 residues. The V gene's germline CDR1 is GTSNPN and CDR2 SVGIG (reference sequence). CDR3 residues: CAWAAGGPPYEQYF. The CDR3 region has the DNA TGTGCCTGGGCCGCCGGGGGCCCCCCCTACGAGCAGTACTTC.

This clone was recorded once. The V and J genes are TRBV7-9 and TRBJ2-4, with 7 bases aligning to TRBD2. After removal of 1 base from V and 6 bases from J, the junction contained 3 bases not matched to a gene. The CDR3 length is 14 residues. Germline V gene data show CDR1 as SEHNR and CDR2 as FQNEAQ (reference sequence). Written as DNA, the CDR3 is TGTGCCAGCAGCTTAGACGGGGGGAGAAACATTCAGTACTTC. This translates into CASSLDGGRNIQYF.